This TCR beta chain was obtained from a study of cytomegalovirus exposure and HLA in healthy donors. Study findings and constraints: The study listed roughly 160 cytomegalovirus-associated TCR beta chains. First-cohort TCR clusters were later found to tend to co-occur in the approximately 110 validation repertoires.

Only in-frame clones appear in the TCRdb table, and some are missing; sequencing was by immunoSEQ multiplex PCR. This sample carries 150,000 to 200,000 clones, about 87% of them seen once, and the ten largest clones take 1.4%. In the case of this clone: Its target is not known.

The donors were members of the validation cohort, which comprised 120 subjects and was separate from the first cohort of 730 or so subjects. Sequenced sample: PBMCs. This sequence originates from a woman in her 30s in good health and CMV-seronegative.

CDR3 bases: TGTGCCAGCAGCTTAGAGGAGATCACTGAAGCTTTCTTT. Residues: CASSLEEITEAFF. The rearrangement links TRBV11-2 to TRBJ1-1; D is ambiguous. The V end was cut by 0 bases, the J end by 4 bases, with 6 bases between. The CDR3 contains 13 residues. Looked up from germline, CDR1 is SGHAT and CDR2 is FQNNGV.